This TCR beta chain was found in a study of T cell responses to AZD1222 COVID-19 vaccine. Study context: Second-dose groups at about 4 or about 12 weeks were pooled.

Whole-study findings and limits: Clonal diversity was possibly underestimated, and the donors were mostly white British, with more females. Sampled repertoires all dated from after the peak T cell response.

Profiling relied on immunoSEQ multiplex PCR, and the TCRdb table lists in-frame clones only, not all of them. Here the sample spans some 150,000 clones, roughly 94% being singletons. On this clone itself: The target antigen is unknown.

Germline CDR1 is SGHAT and CDR2 is FQNNGV. There are 17 residues in the CDR3. V lost 1 base to trimming and J lost 2 bases; unmatched junction nucleotides: 4. Sequencing was performed on peripheral blood, taken on day 0 of AZD1222 vaccination. The genes are TRBV11-2 and TRBJ2-2, with 10 bases matching TRBD2. The sequence was obtained from an adult in good health. The CDR3 nucleotides read TGTGCCAGCAGCTTAGTGAGGACTAGCGGTAACACCGGGGAGCTGTTTTTT. Amino acids: CASSLVRTSGNTGELFF.